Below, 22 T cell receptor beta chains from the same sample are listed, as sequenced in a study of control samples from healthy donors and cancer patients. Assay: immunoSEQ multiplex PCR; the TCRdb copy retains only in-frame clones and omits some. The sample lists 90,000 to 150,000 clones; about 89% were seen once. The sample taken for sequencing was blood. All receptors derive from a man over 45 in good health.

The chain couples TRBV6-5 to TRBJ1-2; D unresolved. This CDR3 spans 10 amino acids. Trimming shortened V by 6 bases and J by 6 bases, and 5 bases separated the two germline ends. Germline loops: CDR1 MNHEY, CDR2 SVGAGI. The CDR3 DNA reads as TGTGCCAGCAGCGGTGATGGCTACACCTTC. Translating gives CASSGDGYTF.

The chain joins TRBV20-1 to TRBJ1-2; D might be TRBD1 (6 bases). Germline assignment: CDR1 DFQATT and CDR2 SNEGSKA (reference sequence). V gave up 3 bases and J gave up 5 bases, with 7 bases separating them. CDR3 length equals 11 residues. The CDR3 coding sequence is TGCAGTGCTAGTCAGGGGTATGGCTACACCTTC. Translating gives CSASQGYGYTF.

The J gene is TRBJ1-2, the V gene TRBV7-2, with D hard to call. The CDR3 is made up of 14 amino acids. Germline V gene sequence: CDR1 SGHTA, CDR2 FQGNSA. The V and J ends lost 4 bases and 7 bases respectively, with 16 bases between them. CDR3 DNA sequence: TGTGCCAGCAGCTCCGCCCGGGGTACCGGTGGCTACACCTTC. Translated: CASSSARGTGGYTF.

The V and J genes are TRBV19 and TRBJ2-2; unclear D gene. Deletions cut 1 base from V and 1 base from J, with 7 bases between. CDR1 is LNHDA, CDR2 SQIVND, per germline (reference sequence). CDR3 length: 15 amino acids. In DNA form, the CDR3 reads TGTGCCAGTAGTATAGGAAACAGGAACACCGGGGAGCTGTTTTTT. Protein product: CASSIGNRNTGELFF. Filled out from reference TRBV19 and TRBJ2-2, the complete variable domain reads DGGITQSPKYLFRKEGQNVTLSCEQNLNHDAMYWYRQDPGQGLRLIYYSQIVNDFQKGDIAEGYSVSREKKESFPLTVTSAQKNPTAFYLCASSIGNRNTGELFFGEGSRLTVL.

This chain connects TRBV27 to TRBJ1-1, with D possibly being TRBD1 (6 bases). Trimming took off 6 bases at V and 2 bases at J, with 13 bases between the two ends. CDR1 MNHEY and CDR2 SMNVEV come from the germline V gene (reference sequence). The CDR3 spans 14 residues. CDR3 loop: CASSLRGDNTEAFF. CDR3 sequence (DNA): TGTGCCAGCAGCCTCAGGGGAGACAACACTGAAGCTTTCTTT.

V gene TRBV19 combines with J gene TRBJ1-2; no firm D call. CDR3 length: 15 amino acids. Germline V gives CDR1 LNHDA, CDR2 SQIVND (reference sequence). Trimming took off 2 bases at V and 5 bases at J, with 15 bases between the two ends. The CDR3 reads CASSINELKGYGYTF. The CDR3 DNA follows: TGTGCCAGTAGTATAAATGAGTTGAAGGGATATGGCTACACCTTC.

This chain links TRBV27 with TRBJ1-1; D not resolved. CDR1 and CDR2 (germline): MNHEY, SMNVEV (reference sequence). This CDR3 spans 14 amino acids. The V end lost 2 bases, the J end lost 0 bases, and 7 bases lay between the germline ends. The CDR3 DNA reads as TGTGCCAGCAGTTTAAAGAGAGTGAACACTGAAGCTTTCTTT. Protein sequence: CASSLKRVNTEAFF.

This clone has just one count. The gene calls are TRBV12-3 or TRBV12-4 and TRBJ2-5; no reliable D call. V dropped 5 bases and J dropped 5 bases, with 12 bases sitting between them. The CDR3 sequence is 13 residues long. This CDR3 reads CASSITIWETQYF. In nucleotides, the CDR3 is TGTGCCAGCAGTATTACGATTTGGGAGACCCAGTACTTC.

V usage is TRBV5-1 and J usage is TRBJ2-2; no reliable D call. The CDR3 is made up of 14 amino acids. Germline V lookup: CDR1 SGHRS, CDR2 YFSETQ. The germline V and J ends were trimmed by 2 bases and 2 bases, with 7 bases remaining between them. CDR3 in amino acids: CASSFGVNTGELFF. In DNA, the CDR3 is TGCGCCAGCAGCTTTGGGGTCAACACCGGGGAGCTGTTTTTT. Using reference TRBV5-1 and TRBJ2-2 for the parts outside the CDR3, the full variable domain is KAGVTQTPRYLIKTRGQQVTLSCSPISGHRSVSWYQQTPGQGLQFLFEYFSETQRNKGNFPGRFSGRQFSNSRSEMNVSTLELGDSALYLCASSFGVNTGELFFGEGSRLTVL.

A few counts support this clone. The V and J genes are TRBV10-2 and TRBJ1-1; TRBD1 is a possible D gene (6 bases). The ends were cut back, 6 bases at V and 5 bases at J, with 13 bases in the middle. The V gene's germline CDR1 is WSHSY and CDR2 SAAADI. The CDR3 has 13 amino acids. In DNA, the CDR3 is TGCGCCAGCAGCACCACAGGGAGGACTGAAGCTTTCTTT. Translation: CASSTTGRTEAFF.

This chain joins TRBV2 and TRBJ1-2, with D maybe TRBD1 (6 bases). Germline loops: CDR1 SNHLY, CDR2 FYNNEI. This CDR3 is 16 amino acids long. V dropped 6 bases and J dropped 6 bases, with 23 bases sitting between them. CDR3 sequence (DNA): TGTGCCAGCAGGGCAGAGGGGACATCTTTAGGAGATGGCTACACCTTC. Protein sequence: CASRAEGTSLGDGYTF.

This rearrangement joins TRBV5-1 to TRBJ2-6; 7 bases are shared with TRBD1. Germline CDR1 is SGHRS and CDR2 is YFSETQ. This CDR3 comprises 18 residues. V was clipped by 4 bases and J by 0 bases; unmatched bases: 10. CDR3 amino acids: CASSPRDSRSSGANVLTF. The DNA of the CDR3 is TGCGCCAGCAGCCCACGGGACAGTAGAAGCTCTGGGGCCAACGTCCTGACTTTC.

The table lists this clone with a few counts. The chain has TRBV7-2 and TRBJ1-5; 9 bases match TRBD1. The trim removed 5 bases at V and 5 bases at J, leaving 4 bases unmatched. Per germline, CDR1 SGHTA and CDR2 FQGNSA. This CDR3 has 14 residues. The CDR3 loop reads CASSLGQGYQPQHF. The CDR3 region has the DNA TGTGCCAGCAGCCTGGGACAGGGCTATCAGCCCCAGCATTTT. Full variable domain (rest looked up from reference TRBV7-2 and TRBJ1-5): GAGVSQSPSNKVTEKGKDVELRCDPISGHTALYWYRQSLGQGLEFLIYFQGNSAPDKSGLPSDRFSAERTGGSVSTLTIQRTQQEDSAVYLCASSLGQGYQPQHFGDGTRLSIL.

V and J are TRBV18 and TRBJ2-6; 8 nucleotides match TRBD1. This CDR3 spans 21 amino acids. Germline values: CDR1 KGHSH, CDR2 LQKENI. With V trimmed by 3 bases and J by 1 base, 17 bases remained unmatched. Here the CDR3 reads CASSPLTGAYNTWSGANVLTF. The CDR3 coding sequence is TGTGCCAGCTCACCCCTGACAGGGGCGTATAATACTTGGTCTGGGGCCAACGTCCTGACTTTC. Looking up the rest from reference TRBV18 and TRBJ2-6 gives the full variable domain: NAGVMQNPRHLVRRRGQEARLRCSPMKGHSHVYWYRQLPEEGLKFMVYLQKENIIDESGMPKERFSAEFPKEGPSILRIQQVVRGDSAAYFCASSPLTGAYNTWSGANVLTFGAGSRLTVL.

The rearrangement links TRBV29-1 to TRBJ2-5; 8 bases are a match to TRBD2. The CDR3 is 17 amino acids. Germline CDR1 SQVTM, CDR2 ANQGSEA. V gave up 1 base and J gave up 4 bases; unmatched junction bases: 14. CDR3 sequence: CSVEVGKHSGGGETQYF. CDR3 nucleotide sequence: TGCAGCGTTGAAGTGGGGAAACACTCGGGAGGGGGAGAGACCCAGTACTTC.

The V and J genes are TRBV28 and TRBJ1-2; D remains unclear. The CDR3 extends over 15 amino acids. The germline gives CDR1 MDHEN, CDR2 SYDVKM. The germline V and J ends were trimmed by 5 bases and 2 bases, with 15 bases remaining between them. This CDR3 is CASSQTTRSNYGYTF. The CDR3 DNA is TGTGCCAGCAGTCAAACGACAAGGTCAAACTATGGCTACACCTTC.

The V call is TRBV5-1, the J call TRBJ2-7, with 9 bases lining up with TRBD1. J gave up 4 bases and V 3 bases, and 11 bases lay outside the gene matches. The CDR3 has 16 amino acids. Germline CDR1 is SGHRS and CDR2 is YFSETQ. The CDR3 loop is CASSSRDRVPFYEQYF. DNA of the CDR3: TGCGCCAGCAGCTCCAGGGACAGGGTCCCCTTTTACGAGCAGTACTTC.

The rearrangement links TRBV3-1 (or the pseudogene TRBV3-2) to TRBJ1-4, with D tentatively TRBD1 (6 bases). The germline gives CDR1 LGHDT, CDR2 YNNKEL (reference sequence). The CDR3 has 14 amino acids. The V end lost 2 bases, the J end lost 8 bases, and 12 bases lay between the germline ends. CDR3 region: CASSQRGVREKLFF. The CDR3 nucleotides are TGTGCCAGCAGCCAAAGGGGGGTTAGAGAAAAACTGTTTTTT.

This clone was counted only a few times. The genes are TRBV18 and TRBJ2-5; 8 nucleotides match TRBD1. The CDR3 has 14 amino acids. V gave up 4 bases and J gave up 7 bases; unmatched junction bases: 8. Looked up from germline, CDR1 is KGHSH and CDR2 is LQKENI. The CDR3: CASSQGQVDRTQYF. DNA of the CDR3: TGTGCCAGCTCACAGGGACAGGTGGACCGGACCCAGTACTTC.

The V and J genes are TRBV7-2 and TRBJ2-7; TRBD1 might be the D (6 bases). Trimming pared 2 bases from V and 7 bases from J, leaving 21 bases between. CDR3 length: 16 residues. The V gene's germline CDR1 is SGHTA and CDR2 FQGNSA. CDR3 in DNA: TGTGCCAGCAGCTTATCACCGGGACAAAATTTCGCGGAGCAGTACTTC. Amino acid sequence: CASSLSPGQNFAEQYF.

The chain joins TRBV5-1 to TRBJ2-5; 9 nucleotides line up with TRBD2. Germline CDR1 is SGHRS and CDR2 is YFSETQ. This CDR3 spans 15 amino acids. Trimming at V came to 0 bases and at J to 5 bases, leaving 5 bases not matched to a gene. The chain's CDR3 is CASSLGRLAGETQYF. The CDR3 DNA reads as TGCGCCAGCAGCTTGGGACGGCTAGCGGGGGAGACCCAGTACTTC.

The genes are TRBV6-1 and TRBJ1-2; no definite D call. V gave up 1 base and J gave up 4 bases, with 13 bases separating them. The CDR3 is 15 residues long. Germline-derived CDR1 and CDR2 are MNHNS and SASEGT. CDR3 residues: CASSEGGEPFYGYTF. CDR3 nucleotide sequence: TGTGCCAGCAGTGAAGGGGGTGAGCCGTTCTATGGCTACACCTTC.